The following is a T cell receptor beta chain sequence with its context. What it binds is unknown. The data are from a study of glioma-infiltrating T cells. Study as a whole: Around 1 million peripheral T cells were targeted at roughly 4.5- to 10-fold coverage. Study-level points and caveats: Tissue-blood divergence was below expectation in non-neoplastic patients, above in gliomas.

The germline V gene has CDR1 SGHVS and CDR2 FNYEAQ. V dropped 3 bases and J dropped 5; count of bases not matched to a gene: 4. The CDR3 has 14 amino acids. TCR alpha and beta CDR3 regions were amplified from RNA using iRepertoire nested multiplex PCR. MiXCR, applied by TCRdb to the multiplex PCR reads, yields one record per CDR3 protein. The table records about 380,000 distinct CDR3 sequences, less than 50% of them present only once. The material sequenced was glioma tissue, nonneoplastic brain tissue, or PBMCs (not recorded which). This chain uses TRBV7-6 with TRBJ1-2; 9 nucleotides match TRBD1. This TCR derives from a human donor with low-grade glioma or glioblastoma, undergoing nonglioma brain surgery, or in good health (not recorded which). This CDR3 is CASSLDRGTYGYTF. In DNA, the CDR3 is TGTGCCAGCAGCTTGGACAGGGGCACTTATGGCTACACCTTC.